Below are 30 T cell receptor beta chains sequenced from a single sample in a study of CD8+ T cells in alopecia areata. cDNA serving as the sequencing template came from extracted, reverse transcribed RNA. Produced via immunoSEQ multiplex PCR; TCRdb's table is partial and in-frame only. The sample lists about 150,000 clones; about 87% were seen once. The material was CD8+ T cells sorted from blood, obtained at week 0. The source of these receptors is a human donor with alopecia areata.

The chain couples TRBV7-9 to TRBJ2-5, with D possibly matching TRBD1 (6 bases). CDR1 is SEHNR and CDR2 is FQNEAQ in the germline V gene (reference sequence). V lost 1 base and J lost 6, with 15 bases in between. This CDR3 comprises 15 residues. The CDR3 region has the DNA TGTGCCAGCAGCTTAGTGACGGGACACCCTCAGACCCAGTACTTC. Its translation: CASSLVTGHPQTQYF.

This clone turned up a few times. The V gene is TRBV19, the J gene TRBJ1-5, with D possibly TRBD1 on 6 matching bases. The CDR3 is made up of 15 amino acids. The V gene's germline CDR1 is LNHDA and CDR2 SQIVND (reference sequence). The V end lost 5 bases, the J end lost 4 bases, and 15 bases lay between the germline ends. The CDR3 coding sequence is TGTGCCAGTAGTTTCGAGGACAGTTGGAATCAGCCCCAGCATTTT. The encoded protein is CASSFEDSWNQPQHF.

The chain is built from TRBV27 and TRBJ2-5; D is unclear. This CDR3 is 14 amino acids long. Germline V gene sequence: CDR1 MNHEY, CDR2 SMNVEV (reference sequence). Trimming stripped 6 bases from V and 2 bases from J, with 13 bases between. The DNA of the CDR3 is TGTGCCAGCAGACCTGGGCCCGGTCAAGAGACCCAGTACTTC. Translation: CASRPGPGQETQYF.

The rearrangement links TRBV6-5 to TRBJ2-7; a weak D match, TRBD1 (5 bases). The CDR3 length is 14 residues. Trimming shortened V by 0 bases and J by 2 bases, and 8 bases separated the two germline ends. Germline V gene lookup returns CDR1 MNHEY and CDR2 SVGAGI. The CDR3 DNA is TGTGCCAGCAGTTACTCGATAGGGGCCTACGAGCAGTACTTC. It codes for CASSYSIGAYEQYF.

The genes are TRBV6-1 and TRBJ2-7; TRBD1 aligns across 8 bases. The CDR3 length is 11 residues. V lost 8 bases and J lost 5; bases outside the gene matches: 2. Germline-derived CDR1 and CDR2 are MNHNS and SASEGT. The CDR3 loop reads CASGQGHEQYF. The DNA of the CDR3 is TGTGCCAGCGGACAGGGCCACGAGCAGTACTTC.

The V and J genes are TRBV19 and TRBJ2-1; unclear D gene. The CDR3 sequence is 15 residues long. V dropped 6 bases and J dropped 0 bases, with 12 bases sitting between them. Per the germline V gene, CDR1 is LNHDA and CDR2 is SQIVND (reference sequence). The CDR3 loop reads CASSIWPNSYNEQFF. For the CDR3, the DNA is TGTGCCAGTAGCATATGGCCGAACTCCTACAATGAGCAGTTCTTC.

This chain joins TRBV30 and TRBJ2-3; D might be TRBD1 (5 bases). Germline loops: CDR1 GTSNPN, CDR2 SVGIG (reference sequence). The CDR3 contains 12 residues. V was clipped by 3 bases and J by 7 bases, with 11 bases between them. As DNA, the CDR3 is TGTGCCTGGAGGGCCCAGGGATATACGCAGTATTTT. As protein: CAWRAQGYTQYF.

The chain has TRBV12-5 and TRBJ1-4; TRBD1 matches 8 bases. The CDR3 spans 12 residues. V was clipped by 8 bases and J by 7 bases; unmatched bases: 3. Germline V gene sequence: CDR1 LGHNT, CDR2 FRNRAP. The CDR3: CASTGGGEKLFF. The CDR3 nucleotides are TGTGCTAGTACAGGGGGAGGTGAAAAACTGTTTTTT.

The J gene is TRBJ1-5, the V gene TRBV2; 12 nucleotides match TRBD1. J lost 7 bases, V lost 6 bases, and 7 bases had no gene match. CDR1 SNHLY and CDR2 FYNNEI come from the germline V gene. The length of the CDR3 is 15 residues. Here the CDR3 reads CASSAGTGGRQPQHF. In DNA, the CDR3 is TGTGCCAGCAGCGCCGGGACAGGGGGCAGACAGCCCCAGCATTTT.

This sequence joins TRBV4-1 and TRBJ1-5, with D possibly TRBD1 on 5 matching bases. The CDR3 extends over 17 amino acids. From germline, CDR1 is MGHRA and CDR2 YSYEKL. V gave up 0 bases and J gave up 5 bases, with 17 bases separating them. CDR3 in amino acids: CASSQEWFGGLDQPQHF. As DNA, the CDR3 is TGCGCCAGCAGCCAAGAGTGGTTTGGGGGACTGGATCAGCCCCAGCATTTT.

This clone has more than one count but fewer than ten. CDR3 protein: CASSFQGPPYNEQFF. The CDR3 DNA is TGTGCCAGCAGCTTTCAGGGTCCCCCCTACAATGAGCAGTTCTTC. The chain recombines TRBV7-8 with TRBJ2-1; TRBD1 is a possible D gene (5 bases). The CDR3 is 15 residues long. Trimming took 3 bases from V and 2 from J, leaving 11 bases between them. The V gene's germline CDR1 is SGHVS and CDR2 FQNEAQ.

The V call is TRBV7-9, the J call TRBJ2-7, with D perhaps TRBD1 (5 bases). Germline V lookup: CDR1 SEHNR, CDR2 FQNEAQ (reference sequence). V was clipped by 5 bases and J by 1 base, with 15 bases between them. The CDR3 has 15 residues. In DNA, the CDR3 is TGTGCCAGCAGCCACACGACGACAGCTTCCTACGAGCAGTACTTC. This sequence encodes CASSHTTTASYEQYF.

The chain employs TRBV30 and TRBJ1-1; no clear D gene. This CDR3 is built from 11 residues. Germline V gene sequence: CDR1 GTSNPN, CDR2 SVGIG (reference sequence). V lost 2 bases and J 5 bases, leaving 6 bases between the germline ends. The CDR3 region is CAWSTSTEAFF. The DNA of the CDR3 is TGTGCCTGGAGTACGAGTACTGAAGCTTTCTTT. Complete variable domain (other parts from reference TRBV30 and TRBJ1-1): SQTIHQWPATLVQPVGSPLSLECTVEGTSNPNLYWYRQAAGRGLQLLFYSVGIGQISSEVPQNLSASRPQDRQFILSSKKLLLSDSGFYLCAWSTSTEAFFGQGTRLTVV.

The chain combines TRBV2 with TRBJ2-7; D uncertain. The CDR3 has 12 amino acids. Germline CDR1 reads SNHLY; CDR2 reads FYNNEI. Trimming took off 8 bases at V and 5 bases at J, with 13 bases between the two ends. The CDR3 bases are TGTGCCAGCTTAGGACGTCCCAACGAGCAGTACTTC. Encoded protein: CASLGRPNEQYF.

As for this clone: The junction differs from germline at one of its ends, possibly a read error. The rearrangement joins TRBV4-2 to TRBJ2-7; D not certain. CDR1 and CDR2 (germline): LGHNA, YNFKEQ. The CDR3 has 15 residues. DNA for the CDR3: TGTGCCAGCAGCCCTGATGTGGACGGTTCGTACGAGCAGTGCTTC. As protein: CASSPDVDGSYEQCF.

Comments on this clone: One end of the junction is discordant with germline, which a read error may explain. The gene calls are TRBV4-1 and TRBJ1-1, with D hard to call. The CDR3 runs to 15 residues. CDR1 is MGHRA, CDR2 YSYEKL, per germline. For the CDR3, the DNA is TGTGCCAGCAGCCCCGGAGAGGGCGGGAACACTGAAGCTTTCTTT. As protein: CASSPGEGGNTEAFF.

This chain joins TRBV29-1 and TRBJ2-7; 8 nucleotides line up with TRBD1. In germline, CDR1 is SQVTM, CDR2 ANQGSEA. Unmatched junction bases numbered 10, after V lost 7 bases and J lost 2 bases. This CDR3 region has 14 residues. CDR3 sequence reads: CSAGQGQDAYEQYF. The CDR3, as DNA: TGCAGCGCCGGTCAGGGACAGGATGCCTACGAGCAGTACTTC.

This clone was detected only a few times. Here the CDR3 reads CASSAWDTDTQYF. The DNA of the CDR3 is TGTGCCAGCAGCGCTTGGGACACAGATACGCAGTATTTT. V usage is TRBV9 and J usage is TRBJ2-3; D unresolved. The V gene's germline CDR1 is SGDLS and CDR2 YYNGEE. The CDR3 extends over 13 amino acids. V lost 3 bases and J lost 2, with 7 bases in between.

On this clone itself: Distinct nucleotide sequences in the sample also encode this CDR3. CDR3 DNA: TGTGCCAGCAGCTTAGGAGACGGGGAGCTGTTTTTT. Amino acids: CASSLGDGELFF. The chain combines TRBV7-9 with TRBJ2-2; D is unclear. There are 12 residues in the CDR3. V lost 1 base to trimming and J lost 7 bases, with 4 bases between them. Germline V gene data show CDR1 as SEHNR and CDR2 as FQNEAQ (reference sequence).

The chain is built from TRBV7-2 and TRBJ2-1; no clear D gene. Germline-derived CDR1 and CDR2 are SGHTA and FQGNSA. The length of the CDR3 is 14 residues. The V end was cut by 1 base, the J end by 7 bases, with 11 bases between. The CDR3 DNA is TGTGCCAGCAGCTTAGACCCAGCGACAAATGAGCAGTTCTTC. This sequence encodes CASSLDPATNEQFF. Supplemented by reference TRBV7-2 and TRBJ2-1, the full variable domain reads GAGVSQSPSNKVTEKGKDVELRCDPISGHTALYWYRQSLGQGLEFLIYFQGNSAPDKSGLPSDRFSAERTGGSVSTLTIQRTQQEDSAVYLCASSLDPATNEQFFGPGTRLTVL.

J is TRBJ2-7 and V is TRBV29-1; D remains ambiguous. Per germline, CDR1 SQVTM and CDR2 ANQGSEA. V gave up 7 bases and J gave up 1 base, with 8 bases separating them. The CDR3 sequence is 11 residues long. CDR3 sequence reads: CSATASYEQYF. DNA of the CDR3: TGCAGCGCCACGGCGTCCTACGAGCAGTACTTC.

V gene TRBV4-1 combines with J gene TRBJ2-3; TRBD2 agrees at 12 bases. V trimming: 3 bases; J trimming: 6 bases; junction bases outside the gene matches: 10. This CDR3 has 17 residues. The germline gives CDR1 MGHRA, CDR2 YSYEKL. Here the CDR3 reads CASSQPGLAGARDTQYF. The CDR3, as DNA: TGCGCCAGCAGCCAGCCGGGACTAGCGGGCGCCCGGGATACGCAGTATTTT.

The rearrangement links TRBV6-5 to TRBJ2-2; D is undetermined. The CDR3 has 13 amino acids. CDR1 and CDR2 from the germline V gene are MNHEY and SVGAGI. The V end was cut by 5 bases, the J end by 4 bases, with 8 bases between. The CDR3 DNA sequence: TGTGCCAGCAGTCAACAGAGCACCGGGGAGCTGTTTTTT. It is translated as CASSQQSTGELFF.

The chain joins TRBV7-9 to TRBJ2-7; D ambiguous. The V end lost 3 bases, the J end lost 0 bases, and 6 bases lay between the germline ends. The germline CDR1 and CDR2 sequences are SEHNR and FQNEAQ (reference sequence). The CDR3 sequence is 13 residues long. CDR3 sequence: CASSFDNSYEQYF. The DNA of the CDR3 is TGTGCCAGCAGCTTCGACAACTCCTACGAGCAGTACTTC.

The V and J genes are TRBV13 and TRBJ2-7; the D is unclear. V shed 5 bases and J shed 6 bases, with 11 bases lying between them. Per the germline V gene, CDR1 is PRHDT and CDR2 is FYEKMQ (reference sequence). CDR3 length equals 12 residues. The CDR3 DNA is TGTGCCAGCAGCCACCAATCGCTCGAGCAGTACTTC. Its translation is CASSHQSLEQYF.

V is TRBV11-2 and J is TRBJ2-5, with D perhaps matching TRBD1 (6 bases). V lost 5 bases and J 2 bases, leaving 15 bases between the germline ends. CDR1 and CDR2 (germline): SGHAT, FQNNGV. The length of the CDR3 is 15 residues. The CDR3 nucleotides read TGTGCCAGCAGCCTAAGATACAGGGATCAAGAGACCCAGTACTTC. Amino acids: CASSLRYRDQETQYF.

V is TRBV9 and J is TRBJ2-6; no reliable D call. V was pared by 4 bases and J by 4 bases, with 12 bases between. This CDR3 is 15 amino acids long. From germline, CDR1 is SGDLS and CDR2 YYNGEE. The CDR3 spells CASSMSKGGANVLTF. The CDR3 DNA follows: TGTGCCAGCAGCATGTCCAAGGGAGGGGCCAACGTCCTGACTTTC.

V is TRBV7-3 and J is TRBJ2-5, with TRBD1 matching 9 bases. Germline assignment: CDR1 SGHTA and CDR2 FQGTGA. Trimming at V came to 5 bases and at J to 0 bases, leaving 7 bases not matched to a gene. The CDR3 is made up of 16 amino acids. DNA of the CDR3: TGTGCCAGCAGCCGGGGTGGGACAGGGCACCAAGAGACCCAGTACTTC. Translating it yields CASSRGGTGHQETQYF.

The rearrangement uses TRBV29-1 and TRBJ2-1; 11 bases are a match to TRBD2. Germline loops: CDR1 SQVTM, CDR2 ANQGSEA. The CDR3 runs to 16 residues. After removal of 2 bases from V and 7 bases from J, the junction contained 10 bases not matched to a gene. The CDR3 DNA is TGCAGCGTTGAACCCCCTAGCGGGAGGAGAGAAAATGAGCAGTTCTTC. This encodes CSVEPPSGRRENEQFF.

Of note for this clone: This CDR3 is also generated by other DNA sequences in the sample. The chain has TRBV29-1 and TRBJ2-7, with D possibly being TRBD1 (6 bases). Germline CDR1 reads SQVTM; CDR2 reads ANQGSEA. The V and J ends lost 3 bases and 1 base respectively, with 10 bases between them. The CDR3 totals 13 residues. The CDR3 DNA follows: TGCAGCGTTGAGGAAGACAGGTCCTACGAGCAGTACTTC. Amino acids: CSVEEDRSYEQYF.